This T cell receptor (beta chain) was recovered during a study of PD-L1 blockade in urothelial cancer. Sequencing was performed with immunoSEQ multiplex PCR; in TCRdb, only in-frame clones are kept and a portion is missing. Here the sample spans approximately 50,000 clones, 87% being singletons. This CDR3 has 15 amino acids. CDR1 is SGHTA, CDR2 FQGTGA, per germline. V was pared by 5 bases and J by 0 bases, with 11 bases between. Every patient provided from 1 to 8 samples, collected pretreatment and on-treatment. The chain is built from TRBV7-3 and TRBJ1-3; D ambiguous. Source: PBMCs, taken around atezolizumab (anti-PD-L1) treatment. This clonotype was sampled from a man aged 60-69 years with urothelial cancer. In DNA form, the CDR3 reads TGTGCCAGCAGCCTAGCCCCGAGCTCTGGAAACACCATATATTTT. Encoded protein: CASSLAPSSGNTIYF.